One and the same sample provided the 17 T cell receptor beta chains below, sequenced in a study of CD8 T cells in ankylosing spondylitis. TCRdb reprocessed the 5' RACE reads via MiXCR and lists one record per CDR3 protein. The repertoire holds roughly 180,000 distinct CDR3 sequences, with approximately 10% as singletons. Material: blood, either unsorted or a sorted T cell fraction (not recorded which). The source of these receptors is a female donor with ankylosing spondylitis or in good health (not recorded which).

This clonotype was counted at least ten times. The rearrangement uses TRBV7-2 and TRBJ1-1; 8 positions agree with TRBD1. The junction had 10 bases not matched to a gene; V was cut back by 5 bases and J by 5 bases. CDR3 length: 15 residues. The germline V gene encodes CDR1 SGHTA and CDR2 FQGNSA. The DNA for the CDR3 is TGTGCCAGCAGCCAACGGACAGGGCCTAGGACTGAAGCTTTCTTT. As protein: CASSQRTGPRTEAFF.

This clonotype was observed a handful of times. V gene TRBV7-6 combines with J gene TRBJ2-1; D ambiguous. Germline-derived CDR1 and CDR2 are SGHVS and FNYEAQ. The CDR3 is made up of 13 amino acids. V lost 3 bases to trimming and J lost 6 bases, with 9 bases between them. As DNA, the CDR3 is TGTGCCAGCAGCTTTAGGGCCTTCAATGAGCAGTTCTTC. Residues: CASSFRAFNEQFF.

The chain links TRBV4-3 to TRBJ1-1; D possibly corresponds to TRBD1 (6 bases). Germline-derived CDR1 and CDR2 are LGHNA and YSLEER. V was pared by 4 bases and J by 0 bases, with 15 bases between. The CDR3 is 16 residues long. CDR3 amino acids: CASSPFLTGMNTEAFF. The CDR3 DNA reads TGCGCCAGCAGCCCCTTTCTGACAGGCATGAACACTGAAGCTTTCTTT.

The gene calls are TRBV5-1 and TRBJ2-3; D may be TRBD2 (5 bases). The germline gives CDR1 SGHRS, CDR2 YFSETQ. The CDR3 sequence is 15 residues long. The germline V and J ends were trimmed by 1 base and 2 bases, with 11 bases remaining between them. CDR3 bases: TGCGCCAGCAGCTTGTACCGGGGAAACACAGATACGCAGTATTTT. It codes for CASSLYRGNTDTQYF.

This clonotype was detected only a few times. The V and J genes are TRBV7-2 and TRBJ2-1, with a weak D call TRBD2 (5 bases). CDR1 and CDR2 from the germline V gene are SGHTA and FQGNSA. The CDR3 extends over 16 amino acids. Trimming shortened V by 5 bases and J by 0 bases, and 14 bases separated the two germline ends. The CDR3 DNA reads as TGTGCCAGCAGCGAGACCGTAACTAGCTCCTACAATGAGCAGTTCTTC. Translating it yields CASSETVTSSYNEQFF.

The chain recombines TRBV20-1 with TRBJ2-1; TRBD2 aligns across 11 bases. CDR1 DFQATT and CDR2 SNEGSKA come from the germline V gene (reference sequence). This CDR3 contains 18 residues. V lost 0 bases to trimming and J lost 0 bases; unmatched junction nucleotides: 7. The CDR3 DNA is TGCAGTGCTAGAGAGGGACTAGCGGCCGGGAGCTCCTACAATGAGCAGTTCTTC. Its translation is CSAREGLAAGSSYNEQFF.

This chain links TRBV6-5 with TRBJ2-1, with TRBD2 matching over 9 bases. V gave up 2 bases and J gave up 4 bases; unmatched junction bases: 6. Germline V gene data show CDR1 as MNHEY and CDR2 as SVGAGI. This CDR3 spans 16 amino acids. The CDR3 reads CASSYRLAELYNEQFF. The CDR3 DNA reads as TGTGCCAGCAGTTACCGACTAGCGGAACTTTACAATGAGCAGTTCTTC.

CDR3: CASSQGKTGSPWRVTYNEQFF. The CDR3 nucleotides read TGTGCCAGCAGCCAAGGCAAAACAGGGAGTCCTTGGAGGGTGACCTACAATGAGCAGTTCTTC. This sequence joins TRBV14 and TRBJ2-1; either TRBD1 or TRBD2 may fit D (6 bases each). The CDR3 contains 21 residues. Germline V gene sequence: CDR1 SGHDN, CDR2 FVKESK. V gave up 1 base and J gave up 2 bases, with 27 bases separating them.

This clonotype appeared a few times. V and J are TRBV27 and TRBJ1-2; TRBD1 matches at 9 bases. The CDR3 runs 15 residues. Germline V lookup: CDR1 MNHEY, CDR2 SMNVEV (reference sequence). V lost 5 bases and J lost 4; bases outside the gene matches: 8. CDR3 sequence reads: CASSPTGGPSYGYTF. The CDR3 coding sequence is TGTGCCAGCAGTCCAACAGGGGGCCCTAGCTATGGCTACACCTTC.

This clonotype has at least ten counts. The V and J genes are TRBV5-1 and TRBJ2-1; D perhaps matches TRBD2 (6 bases). This CDR3 comprises 13 residues. Germline V gene data show CDR1 as SGHRS and CDR2 as YFSETQ. Trimming stripped 7 bases from V and 6 bases from J, with 14 bases between. The CDR3 sequence is CASHPGDGNEQFF. CDR3 nucleotides: TGCGCCAGCCACCCGGGGGATGGCAATGAGCAGTTCTTC.

In this sample, this clonotype turned up a few times. This chain links TRBV5-8 with TRBJ2-1, with 8 bases aligning to TRBD2. This CDR3 has 17 amino acids. The germline V gene has CDR1 SGHTS and CDR2 YDEGEE. The trim removed 4 bases at V and 2 bases at J, leaving 11 bases unmatched. The CDR3 reads CASSPQGSGVTYNEQFF. The CDR3 DNA is TGTGCCAGCAGCCCCCAGGGTAGCGGGGTTACCTACAATGAGCAGTTCTTC.

This clonotype occurred once. The CDR3 sequence: CASSATGGYEQYF. CDR3 DNA sequence: TGTGCCAGCAGTGCGACAGGGGGCTACGAGCAGTACTTC. The chain employs TRBV12-3 or TRBV12-4 and TRBJ2-7, with 9 bases lining up with TRBD1. CDR3 length: 13 residues. V trimming: 5 bases; J trimming: 3 bases; junction bases outside the gene matches: 2.

This clonotype was seen more than once but under ten times. V gene TRBV20-1 combines with J gene TRBJ1-1; D is perhaps TRBD1 (5 bases). This CDR3 has 17 residues. Germline V lookup: CDR1 DFQATT, CDR2 SNEGSKA (reference sequence). V lost 6 bases to trimming and J lost 7 bases, with 30 bases between them. The CDR3 here is CSAVPQQRTLLWGEAFF. The CDR3 DNA sequence: TGCAGTGCCGTACCACAACAACGGACACTGCTCTGGGGTGAAGCTTTCTTT.

In this sample, this clonotype turned up a few times. This sequence joins TRBV29-1 and TRBJ1-2; a weak D match, TRBD1 (5 bases). The V gene lost 1 base and the J gene lost 6 bases, with 18 bases spanning the gap. Germline V gene sequence: CDR1 SQVTM, CDR2 ANQGSEA. The length of the CDR3 is 15 residues. The chain's CDR3 is CSVEGGRRTAHGYTF. The CDR3 nucleotides are TGCAGCGTTGAAGGGGGGAGGAGGACGGCCCATGGCTACACCTTC.

This clonotype has more than one count but fewer than ten. V and J are TRBV6-1 and TRBJ2-3, with D hard to call. V lost 6 bases and J lost 6, with 13 bases in between. The CDR3 is made up of 13 amino acids. Germline V CDR1 and CDR2: MNHNS, SASEGT. The CDR3 spells CASSPVSWDTQYF. CDR3 in DNA: TGTGCCAGCAGCCCAGTCAGTTGGGATACGCAGTATTTT.

The V and J genes are TRBV7-2 and TRBJ2-5; TRBD1 is a possible D gene (6 bases). The germline CDR1 and CDR2 sequences are SGHTA and FQGNSA. The CDR3 sequence is 15 residues long. The ends were cut back, 6 bases at V and 0 bases at J, with 14 bases in the middle. The DNA of the CDR3 is TGTGCCAGCAGTCGGACAGCCTTATACCAAGAGACCCAGTACTTC. Encoded protein: CASSRTALYQETQYF.

This clonotype was seen only a few times. The chain uses TRBV20-1 and TRBJ2-7, with a weak D call TRBD2 (5 bases). CDR3 length: 15 amino acids. Germline values: CDR1 DFQATT, CDR2 SNEGSKA (reference sequence). The ends were cut back, 0 bases at V and 0 bases at J, with 12 bases in the middle. CDR3: CSARDSGLVSYEQYF. As DNA, the CDR3 is TGCAGTGCTAGAGACAGCGGACTTGTCTCCTACGAGCAGTACTTC.